This is a list of T cell receptor beta chains from one sample in a study of cytomegalovirus exposure and HLA in healthy donors. The data were produced by immunoSEQ multiplex PCR, yet TCRdb's version contains in-frame clones alone and is incomplete. The sample carries some 150,000 clones, around 84% recorded once. Sequencing was performed on PBMCs. The receptors shown here come from a man aged 40-49 years in good health and CMV-seropositive. Both conserved end residues are part of each CDR3. The order of the fields is D gene, clone size, J gene, V gene, CDR3 DNA, CDR3 protein. D genes are given only for firm matches. Clone size is stated in some rows and not others, as once, few, many or a class when expanded.

d_gene: TRBD2
abundance: .
j_gene: TRBJ2-5
v_gene: TRBV28
CDR3nt: TGTGCCAGCAGTTTATCCGTAGCGGGAGCAAGAGAGACCCAGTACTTC
CDR3aa: CASSLSVAGARETQYF

d_gene: TRBD2
abundance: once
j_gene: TRBJ2-2
v_gene: TRBV11-2
CDR3nt: TGTGCCAGCAGCCTCGCTAGCGGAACGAACACCGGGGAGCTGTTTTTT
CDR3aa: CASSLASGTNTGELFF

d_gene: TRBD1
abundance: .
j_gene: TRBJ1-4
v_gene: TRBV2
CDR3nt: TGTGCCTCCAAGATTTTACGACAGGGAAGGAGTAGTGAAAAACTGTTTTTT
CDR3aa: CASKILRQGRSSEKLFF

d_gene: TRBD2
abundance: .
j_gene: TRBJ2-3
v_gene: TRBV7-6
CDR3nt: TGTGCCAGCAGCTTGAACGGCGGGAGGGCGGATACGCAGTATTTT
CDR3aa: CASSLNGGRADTQYF

d_gene: TRBD1
abundance: .
j_gene: TRBJ1-5
v_gene: TRBV18
CDR3nt: TGTGCCAGCTCACCCGGGACAGCGAATCAGCCCCAGCATTTT
CDR3aa: CASSPGTANQPQHF

d_gene: .
abundance: .
j_gene: TRBJ1-2
v_gene: TRBV30
CDR3nt: TGTGCCTGGAATCATCCGACAGGTCCCTATGGCTACACCTTC
CDR3aa: CAWNHPTGPYGYTF

d_gene: .
abundance: few
j_gene: TRBJ2-7
v_gene: TRBV7-9
CDR3nt: TGTTCCAGCAGCTTAGGTGGGGCCGAGCAGTACTTC
CDR3aa: CSSSLGGAEQYF

d_gene: .
abundance: .
j_gene: TRBJ2-1
v_gene: TRBV18
CDR3nt: TGTGCCAGCTCACCCACATCGGGGGAAAATGAGCAGTTCTTC
CDR3aa: CASSPTSGENEQFF

d_gene: TRBD1
abundance: .
j_gene: TRBJ2-5
v_gene: TRBV11-1
CDR3nt: TGTGCCAGCAGCTCCAACCCCACAGGGGAAGAGACCCAGTACTTC
CDR3aa: CASSSNPTGEETQYF

d_gene: TRBD1
abundance: .
j_gene: TRBJ2-3
v_gene: TRBV2
CDR3nt: TGTGCCAGCAGTCTGGACAGGGCGCCAGATACGCAGTATTTT
CDR3aa: CASSLDRAPDTQYF

d_gene: TRBD2
abundance: few
j_gene: TRBJ2-7
v_gene: TRBV9
CDR3nt: TGTGCCAGCAGCGTAGGCGGGAGTGGGGTCTACGAGCAGTACTTC
CDR3aa: CASSVGGSGVYEQYF

d_gene: .
abundance: .
j_gene: TRBJ2-7
v_gene: TRBV18
CDR3nt: TGTGCCAGCTCACCAGGACGGGACTACGAGCAGTACTTC
CDR3aa: CASSPGRDYEQYF

d_gene: TRBD1
abundance: few
j_gene: TRBJ2-7
v_gene: TRBV6-6
CDR3nt: TGTGCCAGCAGGCCAGGACAGGGCAACTACGAGCAGTACTTC
CDR3aa: CASRPGQGNYEQYF

d_gene: TRBD1
abundance: .
j_gene: TRBJ1-1
v_gene: TRBV5-1
CDR3nt: TGCGCCAGCAGCAACGGACAGGGAGCCATGAACACTGAAGCTTTCTTT
CDR3aa: CASSNGQGAMNTEAFF

d_gene: .
abundance: .
j_gene: TRBJ1-2
v_gene: TRBV7-2
CDR3nt: TGTGCCAGCAGCTCCTCCATTGAGGAAGTAAGCTACACCTTC
CDR3aa: CASSSSIEEVSYTF

d_gene: .
abundance: .
j_gene: TRBJ2-7
v_gene: TRBV7-3
CDR3nt: TGTGCCAGCAGCTTAGAGGGTACCTACGAGCAGTACTTC
CDR3aa: CASSLEGTYEQYF

d_gene: .
abundance: .
j_gene: TRBJ2-2
v_gene: TRBV27
CDR3nt: TGTGCCAGCCAGGAACCGAACACCGGGGAGCTGTTTTTT
CDR3aa: CASQEPNTGELFF

d_gene: .
abundance: .
j_gene: TRBJ2-3
v_gene: TRBV7-3
CDR3nt: TGTGCCAGCAGCCCGCAGGGGCTAGGCACAGATACGCAGTATTTT
CDR3aa: CASSPQGLGTDTQYF

d_gene: TRBD1
abundance: .
j_gene: TRBJ1-2
v_gene: TRBV9
CDR3nt: TGTGCCAGCAGCCCTCCAGGGGGAGCTAACTATGGCTACACCTTC
CDR3aa: CASSPPGGANYGYTF

d_gene: .
abundance: .
j_gene: TRBJ1-1
v_gene: TRBV6-5
CDR3nt: TGTGCCAGCAACCCTAGACCATACCAGAACACTGAAGCTTTCTTT
CDR3aa: CASNPRPYQNTEAFF

d_gene: .
abundance: .
j_gene: TRBJ2-7
v_gene: TRBV5-4
CDR3nt: TGTGCCAGCAGCTTACTGGACAGCTCCTACGAGCAGTACTTC
CDR3aa: CASSLLDSSYEQYF

d_gene: .
abundance: .
j_gene: TRBJ2-5
v_gene: TRBV7-3
CDR3nt: TGTGCCAGCAGCTTAACGTCCTCTAAAGCCCAGTACTTC
CDR3aa: CASSLTSSKAQYF

d_gene: .
abundance: .
j_gene: TRBJ1-2
v_gene: TRBV18
CDR3nt: TGTGCCAGCTCACCAGACAGGTCGGGCTATGGCTACACCTTC
CDR3aa: CASSPDRSGYGYTF

d_gene: TRBD1
abundance: .
j_gene: TRBJ1-4
v_gene: TRBV19
CDR3nt: TGTGCCAGTAGTGGCGACAGGGGGTTGATTGAAAAACTGTTTTTT
CDR3aa: CASSGDRGLIEKLFF

d_gene: TRBD2
abundance: .
j_gene: TRBJ2-1
v_gene: TRBV28
CDR3nt: TGTGCCAGCAGCCCGAGGCCCGGGACTAGCATATACAATGAGCAGTTCTTC
CDR3aa: CASSPRPGTSIYNEQFF

d_gene: TRBD2
abundance: .
j_gene: TRBJ2-7
v_gene: TRBV29-1
CDR3nt: TGCAGCGTTGGAGCGGGGGGGCGCGGCTCCTACGAGCAGTACTTC
CDR3aa: CSVGAGGRGSYEQYF

d_gene: .
abundance: .
j_gene: TRBJ2-2
v_gene: TRBV19
CDR3nt: TGTGCCAGTAGTATGCCTAGAGCCGGTACTGGGGAGCTGTTTTTT
CDR3aa: CASSMPRAGTGELFF

d_gene: .
abundance: .
j_gene: TRBJ1-6
v_gene: TRBV6-5
CDR3nt: TGTGCCAGCAGTTACTCGGCCGGACAACTCGGGGGAGCCCTCCACTTT
CDR3aa: CASSYSAGQLGGALHF

d_gene: .
abundance: .
j_gene: TRBJ2-7
v_gene: TRBV10-3
CDR3nt: TGTGCCATCAGTGAGCTCGAGCGCTATGGATACGAGCAGTACTTC
CDR3aa: CAISELERYGYEQYF

d_gene: .
abundance: .
j_gene: TRBJ1-1
v_gene: TRBV9
CDR3nt: TGTGCCAGCAGCGTAGACGGGGGAGTCACTGAAGCTTTCTTT
CDR3aa: CASSVDGGVTEAFF

d_gene: .
abundance: .
j_gene: TRBJ2-1
v_gene: TRBV27
CDR3nt: TGTGCCAGCAGTTTCCCGAGCTCCTACAATGAGCAGTTCTTC
CDR3aa: CASSFPSSYNEQFF

d_gene: .
abundance: .
j_gene: TRBJ2-5
v_gene: TRBV7-3
CDR3nt: TGTGCCAGCAGCTCGCAAGAGACCCAGTACTTC
CDR3aa: CASSSQETQYF

d_gene: .
abundance: .
j_gene: TRBJ1-2
v_gene: TRBV7-9
CDR3nt: TGTTCCAGCAGCTTATCGGGCAGGGCTGGCGGCTACACCTTC
CDR3aa: CSSSLSGRAGGYTF

d_gene: .
abundance: .
j_gene: TRBJ2-7
v_gene: TRBV10-3
CDR3nt: TGTGCCATCAGTGTTGTGAAACAAACCTACGAGCAGTACTTC
CDR3aa: CAISVVKQTYEQYF

d_gene: .
abundance: .
j_gene: TRBJ1-5
v_gene: TRBV21-1
CDR3nt: TGTGCCAGCCCCCGGGAGGGGAATCAGCCCCAGCATTTT
CDR3aa: CASPREGNQPQHF

d_gene: .
abundance: .
j_gene: TRBJ1-1
v_gene: TRBV6-5
CDR3nt: TGTGCCAGCAGTTACTACCGGACAATGAACACTGAAGCTTTCTTT
CDR3aa: CASSYYRTMNTEAFF

d_gene: .
abundance: few
j_gene: TRBJ1-2
v_gene: TRBV6-6
CDR3nt: TGTGCCAGCAGTCCGCAGGGAGGAGGTGGCTACACCTTC
CDR3aa: CASSPQGGGGYTF

d_gene: .
abundance: .
j_gene: TRBJ2-5
v_gene: TRBV29-1
CDR3nt: TGCAGCGTTGAAGATTATAGGACACTAAAAGAGACCCAGTACTTC
CDR3aa: CSVEDYRTLKETQYF

d_gene: TRBD2
abundance: .
j_gene: TRBJ2-1
v_gene: TRBV11-2
CDR3nt: TGTGCCAGCAGCTTAGGGCTAGCGGGAGGCAAGGTCTCCTACAATGAGCAGTTCTTC
CDR3aa: CASSLGLAGGKVSYNEQFF

d_gene: .
abundance: few
j_gene: TRBJ2-7
v_gene: TRBV27
CDR3nt: TGTGCCAGCAGTTTAACTTTACGGGACACCTACGAGCAGTACTTC
CDR3aa: CASSLTLRDTYEQYF

d_gene: .
abundance: once
j_gene: TRBJ2-5
v_gene: TRBV5-1
CDR3nt: TGCGCCAGCAGCTTGTCGGCAGGTCAAGAGACCCAGTACTTC
CDR3aa: CASSLSAGQETQYF

d_gene: TRBD1
abundance: .
j_gene: TRBJ1-4
v_gene: TRBV5-1
CDR3nt: TGCGCCAGCAGCTCAAGGGGACAGGGGGAAAAACTGTTTTTT
CDR3aa: CASSSRGQGEKLFF

d_gene: .
abundance: .
j_gene: TRBJ2-6
v_gene: TRBV5-1
CDR3nt: TGCGCCAGCAGCTTGGATCGGTCTGGGGCCAACGTCCTGACTTTC
CDR3aa: CASSLDRSGANVLTF

d_gene: .
abundance: .
j_gene: TRBJ1-1
v_gene: TRBV28
CDR3nt: TGTGCCAGCTCAGTTGGGCCCTTCGTAGAAGCTTTCTTT
CDR3aa: CASSVGPFVEAFF

d_gene: TRBD1
abundance: .
j_gene: TRBJ2-1
v_gene: TRBV28
CDR3nt: TGTGCCAGCAGTTTTTCTACGACAGGGCCAAATGAGCAGTTCTTC
CDR3aa: CASSFSTTGPNEQFF

d_gene: TRBD1
abundance: .
j_gene: TRBJ2-1
v_gene: TRBV7-4
CDR3nt: TGTGCCAGCAGCCTGACAGGGAATGAGCAGTTCTTC
CDR3aa: CASSLTGNEQFF

d_gene: TRBD1
abundance: .
j_gene: TRBJ2-7
v_gene: TRBV6-6
CDR3nt: TGTGCCAGCAGATCGGTGGGGACAGAGCCCTACGAGCAGTACTTC
CDR3aa: CASRSVGTEPYEQYF

d_gene: TRBD1
abundance: .
j_gene: TRBJ2-3
v_gene: TRBV19
CDR3nt: TGTGCCACGACCCCAAGGGGGCGTACAGATACGCAGTATTTT
CDR3aa: CATTPRGRTDTQYF

d_gene: .
abundance: .
j_gene: TRBJ2-1
v_gene: TRBV18
CDR3nt: TGTGCCAGCTCACCGCAGGGGCGCCCTGGGAATGAGCAGTTCTTC
CDR3aa: CASSPQGRPGNEQFF

d_gene: TRBD2
abundance: .
j_gene: TRBJ2-7
v_gene: TRBV15
CDR3nt: TGTGCCACCAGCAGCCGGACTAGCGGGACCCGTACGGGGGAGCAGTACTTC
CDR3aa: CATSSRTSGTRTGEQYF

d_gene: .
abundance: .
j_gene: TRBJ1-4
v_gene: TRBV30
CDR3nt: TGTGCCTGGAGTGTAGGGGCAGTTAATGAAAAACTGTTTTTT
CDR3aa: CAWSVGAVNEKLFF

d_gene: TRBD1
abundance: few
j_gene: TRBJ1-2
v_gene: TRBV30
CDR3nt: TGTGCCTGGGAGGAGGCCCCAGGACAGGGAAACTATGGCTACACCTTC
CDR3aa: CAWEEAPGQGNYGYTF

d_gene: .
abundance: few
j_gene: TRBJ2-4
v_gene: TRBV19
CDR3nt: TGTGCCAGTAGACAGGGTACAAACATTCAGTACTTC
CDR3aa: CASRQGTNIQYF

d_gene: TRBD1
abundance: few
j_gene: TRBJ1-1
v_gene: TRBV10-1
CDR3nt: TGCGCCAGCAGTGGTAAGGGACAGCCCCGGGCTGAAGCTTTCTTT
CDR3aa: CASSGKGQPRAEAFF

d_gene: TRBD1
abundance: once
j_gene: TRBJ1-2
v_gene: TRBV7-2
CDR3nt: TGTGCCAGCAGCCAGGGGGGAAACTATGGCTACACCTTC
CDR3aa: CASSQGGNYGYTF

d_gene: .
abundance: .
j_gene: TRBJ2-6
v_gene: TRBV28
CDR3nt: TGTGCCAGCAGTCCTCAGGGCTCTGGGGCCAACGTCCTGACTTTC
CDR3aa: CASSPQGSGANVLTF

d_gene: TRBD2
abundance: .
j_gene: TRBJ2-2
v_gene: TRBV9
CDR3nt: TGTGCCAGCAGCACCTTAGCGGGTATGGGCACCGGGGAGCTGTTTTTT
CDR3aa: CASSTLAGMGTGELFF